This T cell receptor (beta chain) was sequenced during a study of patients and donors after allogeneic stem cell transplantation. Per germline, CDR1 LGHDT and CDR2 YNNKEL (reference sequence). The V end lost 4 bases, the J end lost 4 bases, and 19 bases lay between the germline ends. The CDR3 contains 16 residues. Using its own MiXCR run on the RT-PCR reads, TCRdb lists one record per CDR3 protein. In the table there are about 16,000 distinct CDR3 sequences, around a quarter of which are singletons. The genes are TRBV3-1 and TRBJ1-1, with a tentative D call TRBD1 (6 bases). This receptor was obtained from a human donor who was either an allogeneic HSCT recipient or a stem cell or donor lymphocyte infusion donor (not recorded which). It is not recorded whose cells these are; they may come from a transplant donor. Sequencing was performed on blood, either unsorted or a sorted T cell fraction (not recorded which). This CDR3 reads CASSPPQGSLGTEAFF. In nucleotides, the CDR3 is TGTGCCAGCAGCCCCCCACAGGGTTCGTTAGGCACTGAAGCTTTCTTT.